This record concerns one T cell receptor beta chain sequence. The antigen it recognizes is unknown. The sample holds no much larger clone one base away, and base qualities are not on file. The data were taken from a study of T cell changes during pregnancy in multiple sclerosis (dated by TCRdb to the late 2010s). A note on the overall study: The study examined how the T cell repertoire changed over the course of pregnancy in women with multiple sclerosis.

The CDR3 numbers 16 residues from cysteine through phenylalanine. CDR3 DNA only is kept here, 48 bases in frame from base 1. V is cut back by 6 bases and J by 2 bases, with 10 bases in the junction unmatched. From a lookup of the germline V gene (reference sequence), CDR1 and CDR2 are MNHNY and SVGAGI. The library was made by the immunoSEQ multiplex PCR assay. The clones in this table, taken by TCRdb from immuneACCESS, are in-frame only. Not every clone is retained; where verified, under half of the shortfall comes from an unresolved V gene, and the cause of the rest is unknown. In this sample the table shows about 30,000 clones, roughly nine tenths of which occur a single time. Of the sample, approximately 0.43% is held by the ten largest clones.

This chain is built from TRBV6-6 and TRBJ1-3, with 7 bases aligning to TRBD1. The TCR was taken from a female donor in good health, enrolled as a control in a pregnancy study. The sample in question was CD4+ T cells from peripheral blood mononuclear cells, obtained in the second trimester of pregnancy. The CDR3 reads CASRSRATGAGNTIYF. The DNA sequence is TGTGCCAGCAGGTCCAGAGCCACAGGGGCTGGAAACACCATATATTTT.